This TCR beta chain was recovered during a study of T cell responses to AZD1222 COVID-19 vaccine (dated by TCRdb to the early 2020s). Regarding the study in general: TCR sequencing was performed for 230 to 250 trial participants, of whom some 200 were given two doses of AZD1222 and about 25 were given two doses of MenACWY control vaccine. Trial participants were enrolled by age into subgroups of 18-55, 56-69 and 70-plus years, and approximately 150, 30 and 60 TCR-sequenced participants, respectively, were included in these subgroups. The study at large found these results: No day 14 peak-response samples were available, so repertoires were characterized only after the peak T cell response. The whole spike protein was spanned by vaccine-associated CD4 TCRs, and dominant responses were seen in regions 160-218 and 743-854. Epitopes outside the regions mutated in the B.1.351 and B.1.1.7 variants were reportedly recognized by nearly half of the unique spike-specific TCRs. Only six AZD1222 recipients were SARS-CoV-2 seropositive at baseline, limiting conclusions about previously exposed vaccinees. A significant rise in spike-specific TCR breadth and depth was observed after two AZD1222 doses relative to day 0 and relative to MenACWY recipients. Participants were mostly white British, with more females than males. The authors suggested clonal diversity may have been underestimated. The 56-69-year group was small, and its depth increase did not reach significance, likely because of low power.

The CDR3 regions of human TCRbeta chains were subjected to immunosequencing. The authors' analysis ran thus. TCRs in the repertoires were matched against a reference library of SARS-CoV-2-specific TCRs that had been generated with the MIRA antigen-specificity platform. Breadth meant the fraction of unique TCRs that were SARS-CoV-2-associated, whereas depth meant the fraction of total T cells that were SARS-CoV-2-associated. Using the MIRA data, every spike-specific TCR was mapped to the spike region that the TCR reacted to and assigned to either a CD4 or a CD8 class. Log10-transformed breadth and depth values were compared by one-way ANOVA with Sidak's multiple comparisons tests. Sourced from immuneACCESS, this table was stored by TCRdb with only in-frame sequences that have V and J called. A share of the clones is absent; for the studies checked, an unresolved V gene accounts for under half, and the remainder has no known explanation. The V and J calls and clone size are taken from that table; D and trimming were inferred from the DNA. This sample lists roughly 150,000 clones; more than 70% were detected once. The leading ten clones occupy 2.5% to 3.5% of the sample.

What this sample's time point label stands for: about 28 days (+/-7) after the second vaccine dose. AZD1222 recipients given second doses at about 4 weeks or at about 12 weeks were pooled, since spike-specific TCR depth and breadth were not found to differ between the two schedules. Samples from vaccinated people were obtained from the UK trials COV001 and COV002, which included a single-blind randomized controlled phase 2/3 trial of AZD1222 (ChAdOx1 nCoV-19) in healthy adults. For TCRbeta chain sequencing, PBMC samples from trial participants were taken at day 0 and at day 28 after the second dose. The germline V gene sets CDR1 to LGHNA and CDR2 to YSLEER. At the junction V is shortened by 0 bases and J by 2 bases, with 10 bases in between. The CDR3 starts with the cysteine, ends with the phenylalanine, and has 15 residues. This entry keeps only the CDR3 DNA: 45 bases, framed from base 1. Note on this clone: The antigen it recognizes is unknown. Base qualities are not at hand, and no much larger clone is one base apart.

This receptor was obtained from an adult who received the AZD1222 COVID-19 vaccine. Rearrangement joined TRBV4-3 to TRBJ2-5, with no confident D gene call. This specimen was peripheral blood, taken 28 days after the second AZD1222 dose. The CDR3 reads CASSQEGTPQETQYF. The nucleotides read TGCGCCAGCAGCCAAGAAGGAACACCGCAAGAGACCCAGTACTTC.